Sequencing of this T cell receptor beta chain was carried out in a study of blood T cell repertoires in COVID-19. Across the study: Acute-phase and convalescent COVID-19 samples originated in the United States, Italy and Spain. The cDNA or gDNA used as material had been derived from T cells, B-cell-depleted T cells, or PBMCs.

Per the original methods: Amplified reference gene primers provided the basis for estimating nucleated cell counts. Sequenced by immunoSEQ multiplex PCR; TCRdb stores in-frame clones only, minus some. D and trimming were read from the DNA, whereas the V and J calls and clone size are those reported in that table. Among around 150,000 clones listed, 80% to 85% were seen once. V lost 6 bases and J lost 4, with 28 bases in between. Germline CDR1 reads MDHEN; CDR2 reads SYDVKM. CDR3 length equals 19 residues. Sequenced: peripheral blood. The rearrangement links TRBV28 to TRBJ1-5; possibly TRBD1 for D (6 bases). This TCR was recovered from a woman in her fifties or sixties with active or convalescent COVID-19. The CDR3 DNA follows: TGTGCCAGCAGCGGGGACATTTTTAGTAGCATCGGAATAAATCAGCCCCAGCATTTT. It encodes CASSGDIFSSIGINQPQHF.